This TCR beta chain appears in the sequencing data of a study of persistence of HIV-infected CD4 T cells. Study details: Donors were ART-treated; their CMV- and Gag-responding CD4+ T cells were isolated.

This was the immunoSEQ version 4 assay in survey mode. The table came from immunoSEQ multiplex PCR; TCRdb's copy has only in-frame clones and leaves some out. Found here are about 36,000 clones, about 84% of them singletons; the top ten hold about 5%. This clone was counted only a few times. Its antigen remains unknown. Study-wide findings and caveats: Degenerate expanded CDR3beta sequences were enriched among CMV- and Gag-responding cells. TCRbeta richness was lower in CMV- and Gag-responding cells than in anti-CD3/anti-CD28-responding cells.

Overlapping HIV-1 Gag 15-mer peptides at 0.85 to 1 ug per peptide per mL were used. Memory cells lacking CD40L and CD69 with high CD45RO were sorted. With 7 bases clipped from V and 3 bases from J, the junction kept 6 bases outside the gene matches. CDR1 and CDR2 (germline): SNHLY, FYNNEI. The CDR3 sequence is 14 residues long. The sequenced sample was cultured CD4+ T cells from PBMCs, obtained from a patient who received antiretroviral therapy. This clonotype was obtained from an adult with HIV. The donor label of this sample is uncertain. J is TRBJ2-3 and V is TRBV2; 8 bases are shared with TRBD2. CDR3 DNA: TGTGCCAGCACCTCCGGGACTAGAACAGATACGCAGTATTTT. The encoded protein is CASTSGTRTDTQYF.